This T cell receptor (beta chain) was identified in a study of cytomegalovirus exposure and HLA in healthy donors. 60 Vbeta and 13 Jbeta primers were used in PCR. TCRdb keeps only in-frame clones here, not all; method: immunoSEQ multiplex PCR. This table has 150,000 to 200,000 clones, 80% to 90% appearing once. Healthy people donating bone marrow made up the donors. Deletions cut 3 bases from V and 0 bases from J, with 16 bases between. This CDR3 region has 17 residues. The germline V gene has CDR1 SGHTA and CDR2 FQGNSA. The receptor was isolated from a man aged 40-50 years in good health and CMV-seropositive. The specimen was PBMCs. The genes are TRBV7-2 and TRBJ2-3; TRBD1 might be the D (5 bases). The CDR3 reads CASSFIKGLPSTDTQYF. The CDR3 bases are TGTGCCAGCAGCTTCATTAAGGGGCTTCCTAGCACAGATACGCAGTATTTT.